These T cell receptor beta chains were read from a single sample in a study of OX40 agonist ivuxolimab in advanced cancers. Libraries were prepared by immunoSEQ multiplex PCR; TCRdb keeps only in-frame clonotypes and omits some of them. The sample lists 92,000 or so clones, around 90% occurring once. Source: CD4+ or CD8+ T cells sorted from blood, taken in a trial of the OX40 agonist ivuxolimab. The receptors come from an adult with an advanced solid tumor such as melanoma, head and neck, liver or kidney cancer. Both conserved end residues are part of each CDR3. D genes are given only for firm matches. Not every row has a clone size; where given, it reads once, few, many or a size class.

v_call	cdr3_length	d_call	clone_size	j_call	cdr3_aa	cdr3_nt
TRBV11-3	15	TRBD1	once	TRBJ2-3	CASSSRTGDTDTQYF	TGTGCCAGCAGCTCTAGGACAGGGGACACAGATACGCAGTATTTT
TRBV7-9	13	.	few	TRBJ2-7	CASSLVPAYEQYF	TGTGCCAGCAGCTTAGTCCCCGCCTACGAGCAGTACTTC
TRBV7-2	15	TRBD2	once	TRBJ2-3	CASSLDGGSTDTQYF	TGTGCCAGCAGCTTAGATGGCGGGAGTACAGATACGCAGTATTTT
TRBV19	13	.	.	TRBJ2-7	CASSKTVTYEQYF	TGTGCCAGTAGTAAGACCGTAACCTACGAGCAGTACTTC
TRBV6-5	14	.	.	TRBJ1-1	CASRLRRGGTEAFF	TGTGCCAGCAGACTCAGGCGGGGAGGGACTGAAGCTTTCTTT
TRBV10-3	15	.	.	TRBJ1-1	CAISESGGGSAEAFF	TGTGCCATCAGTGAGTCCGGGGGTGGTTCGGCTGAAGCTTTCTTT
TRBV10-1	16	TRBD2	.	TRBJ2-1	CASSEVPGGGYNEQFF	TGCGCCAGCAGTGAAGTCCCGGGAGGAGGTTACAATGAGCAGTTCTTC
TRBV14	12	.	.	TRBJ2-5	CASSQRRETQYF	TGTGCCAGCAGCCAAAGGAGAGAGACCCAGTACTTC
TRBV6-1	11	.	once	TRBJ2-7	CASRVIDEQYF	TGTGCCAGCAGGGTTATCGACGAGCAGTACTTC
TRBV27	14	.	.	TRBJ2-1	CASRNGPAVNEQFF	TGTGCCAGCCGAAATGGGCCAGCGGTCAATGAGCAGTTCTTC
TRBV25-1	12	.	.	TRBJ1-2	CASSEIVGGYTF	TGTGCCAGCAGTGAAATCGTCGGAGGCTACACCTTC